One and the same sample provided the 26 T cell receptor beta chains below, sequenced in a study of glioma-infiltrating T cells after dendritic cell vaccination. Clones were read by immunoSEQ multiplex PCR, and TCRdb kept only the in-frame ones, dropping some. Among some 90,000 clones listed, approximately 78% were seen once. As to time point: after dendritic cell vaccination, including at tumor progression/relapse. The specimen was blood, collected after dendritic cell vaccination. These receptors came from a human donor with glioblastoma.

V and J are TRBV5-4 and TRBJ1-1; the match to TRBD1 covers 10 bases. CDR3 size: 16 residues. The V gene's germline CDR1 is SGHNT and CDR2 YYREEE (reference sequence). With 1 base clipped from V and 3 bases from J, the junction kept 6 bases outside the gene matches. CDR3: CASSLRTGGLDTEAFF. CDR3 bases: TGTGCCAGCAGCTTGAGGACAGGGGGGTTGGACACTGAAGCTTTCTTT.

The chain links TRBV5-5 to TRBJ1-4; D is undetermined. This CDR3 is 13 amino acids long. The germline V gene has CDR1 SGHKS and CDR2 YYEKEE (reference sequence). The V end lost 0 bases, the J end lost 7 bases, and 7 bases lay between the germline ends. The CDR3 sequence is CASSLVPGEKLFF. DNA for the CDR3: TGTGCCAGCAGCTTGGTCCCAGGTGAAAAACTGTTTTTT.

The rearrangement links TRBV27 to TRBJ1-1, with TRBD1 as a possible D gene (6 bases). The CDR3 contains 15 residues. In germline, CDR1 is MNHEY, CDR2 SMNVEV (reference sequence). V was shortened by 1 base and J by 4 bases, with 13 bases between the two germline ends. The CDR3 reads CASSLYQGRGTEAFF. CDR3 DNA: TGTGCCAGCAGTTTATATCAGGGGAGGGGCACTGAAGCTTTCTTT.

The CDR3 reads CASRGGTSGGPPYNEQFF. The DNA for the CDR3 is TGTGCCAGCAGGGGAGGGACTAGCGGGGGGCCCCCATACAATGAGCAGTTCTTC. The chain carries TRBV2 and TRBJ2-1, with 15 bases that match TRBD2. Per germline, CDR1 SNHLY and CDR2 FYNNEI. This CDR3 region has 18 residues. After removal of 6 bases from V and 4 bases from J, the junction contained 10 bases not matched to a gene.

The table lists this clone with a few counts. The chain has TRBV7-9 and TRBJ1-2, with 8 bases that match TRBD1. The V gene end was trimmed by 2 bases and the J gene end by 8 bases; junction bases not matched to a gene: 7. CDR3 size: 14 residues. CDR1 and CDR2 from the germline V gene are SEHNR and FQNEAQ (reference sequence). The CDR3 nucleotides are TGTGCCAGCAGCTTACAGGGGGCTGCCAGCGGCTACACCTTC. Encoded protein: CASSLQGAASGYTF.

The chain is built from TRBV30 and TRBJ2-5; no clear D. The germline CDR1 and CDR2 sequences are GTSNPN and SVGIG (reference sequence). The CDR3 has 12 residues. The V and J ends lost 4 bases and 0 bases respectively, with 6 bases between them. CDR3 sequence (DNA): TGTGCCTGGAACTCCTACCAAGAGACCCAGTACTTC. The encoded protein is CAWNSYQETQYF. The full variable domain, rest sourced from reference TRBV30 and TRBJ2-5, is SQTIHQWPATLVQPVGSPLSLECTVEGTSNPNLYWYRQAAGRGLQLLFYSVGIGQISSEVPQNLSASRPQDRQFILSSKKLLLSDSGFYLCAWNSYQETQYFGPGTRLLVL.

This chain connects TRBV4-1 to TRBJ1-5, with TRBD1 as a possible D gene (6 bases). The germline CDR1 and CDR2 sequences are MGHRA and YSYEKL. Between the trimmed V and J ends, which lost 4 bases and 0 bases, there was a span of 13 bases. The CDR3 extends over 16 amino acids. The CDR3 coding sequence is TGCGCCAGCAGCCCAATTCGGGACATTAGCAATCAGCCCCAGCATTTT. Protein: CASSPIRDISNQPQHF.

This clone occurred a few times. In nucleotides, the CDR3 is TGCAGCGTGTATTCCGCGGAGGATAGAGGCTACACCTTC. Its protein is CSVYSAEDRGYTF. The chain is built from TRBV29-1 and TRBJ1-2; D not resolved. This CDR3 has 13 amino acids. CDR1 and CDR2 (germline): SQVTM, ANQGSEA. V gave up 6 bases and J gave up 8 bases, with 19 bases separating them.

The chain carries TRBV4-2 and TRBJ2-1; 8 nucleotides align to TRBD2. Trimming took 4 bases from V and 7 from J; bases not matched to a gene: 12. Germline values: CDR1 LGHNA, CDR2 YNFKEQ. This CDR3 spans 16 amino acids. The chain's CDR3 is CASSLQGAGGRNEQFF. The DNA of the CDR3 is TGTGCCAGCAGCCTACAAGGGGCGGGGGGACGGAATGAGCAGTTCTTC.

The chain has TRBV5-5 and TRBJ2-7, with D unclear. The CDR3 consists of 14 residues. The germline gives CDR1 SGHKS, CDR2 YYEKEE (reference sequence). V dropped 0 bases and J dropped 1 base, with 8 bases sitting between them. CDR3 nucleotide sequence: TGTGCCAGCAGCTTGGCCTACTATTCCTACGAGCAGTACTTC. Its translation: CASSLAYYSYEQYF.

This chain connects TRBV21-1 to TRBJ1-2; the table gives TRBD1 as D, unverified against the DNA. TRBV21-1 is a pseudogene. CDR3 length equals 16 residues. The CDR3 nucleotides are TGTGCCAGCAGCCCTACCTCCGGGACAGGCACCTATGGCTACACCTTC. Amino acids: CASSPTSGTGTYGYTF.

This chain uses TRBV7-2 with TRBJ2-3; the match to TRBD2 covers 8 bases. Trimming took 5 bases from V and 4 from J; bases not matched to a gene: 11. Germline CDR1 reads SGHTA; CDR2 reads FQGNSA. The CDR3 has 16 residues. CDR3 in amino acids: CASSPPGGRVPDTQYF. Here the CDR3 DNA reads TGTGCCAGCAGCCCGCCGGGGGGGCGGGTACCAGATACGCAGTATTTT.

In its sample, this clone was seen a few times. The chain recombines TRBV4-1 with TRBJ1-4, with D hard to call. CDR3 size: 13 residues. V was cut by 4 bases and J by 5 bases, with 8 bases left in between. Looked up from germline, CDR1 is MGHRA and CDR2 is YSYEKL. DNA for the CDR3: TGCGCCAGCAGCCGTCAGATGAATGAAAAACTGTTTTTT. This gives the protein CASSRQMNEKLFF.

The chain links TRBV2 to TRBJ2-3; 8 bases line up with TRBD2. This CDR3 contains 14 residues. Germline V gene lookup returns CDR1 SNHLY and CDR2 FYNNEI. The V and J ends lost 5 bases and 2 bases, in that order; junction bases with no gene match: 3. The CDR3: CASSREGYTDTQYF. The CDR3 DNA sequence: TGTGCCAGCAGTCGGGAGGGTTACACAGATACGCAGTATTTT.

The chain couples TRBV5-4 to TRBJ1-5; the match to TRBD1 covers 8 bases. This CDR3 comprises 16 residues. In germline, CDR1 is SGHNT, CDR2 YYREEE (reference sequence). Trimming at V came to 0 bases and at J to 4 bases, leaving 6 bases not matched to a gene. As DNA, the CDR3 is TGTGCCAGCAGCTTGGATGGCCAGGGGGCAAATCAGCCCCAGCATTTT. Residues: CASSLDGQGANQPQHF.

This clone came up a few times. V and J are TRBV19 and TRBJ2-1; 9 positions match TRBD2. The germline CDR1 and CDR2 sequences are LNHDA and SQIVND (reference sequence). Trimming cost V 5 bases and J 8 bases; bases outside gene matches: 10. This CDR3 comprises 15 residues. The CDR3 DNA is TGTGCCAGTAGTCCGCTAGCGGGATCCATCGATGAGCAGTTCTTC. This sequence encodes CASSPLAGSIDEQFF.

The rearrangement joins TRBV25-1 to TRBJ1-2, with 8 bases that match TRBD1. Germline-derived CDR1 and CDR2 are MGHDK and SYGVNS. The CDR3 contains 15 residues. V lost 9 bases, J lost 3 bases, and 12 bases stayed unmatched. The CDR3 nucleotides are TGTGCCAGTCTGCCGGGGGACAGGACAGACTATGGCTACACCTTC. Its translation: CASLPGDRTDYGYTF.

The chain employs TRBV2 and TRBJ2-1; 9 bases map to TRBD1. V lost 4 bases and J lost 5; bases outside the gene matches: 9. CDR1 and CDR2 from the germline V gene are SNHLY and FYNNEI. This CDR3 is 16 amino acids long. In DNA form, the CDR3 reads TGTGCCAGCAGTGTCCGGGACAGGGATATTGACAATGAGCAGTTCTTC. It yields the protein CASSVRDRDIDNEQFF.

A single count supports this clone. The chain uses TRBV27 and TRBJ1-1; D is ambiguous. V shed 5 bases and J shed 5 bases, with 12 bases lying between them. The CDR3 totals 13 residues. Germline assignment: CDR1 MNHEY and CDR2 SMNVEV (reference sequence). The CDR3 nucleotides are TGTGCCAGCAGTCCACTGAGATATACTGAAGCTTTCTTT. Its protein product is CASSPLRYTEAFF.

V gene TRBV5-1 combines with J gene TRBJ1-3; no clear D gene. Trimming stripped 0 bases from V and 0 bases from J, with 10 bases between. Per germline, CDR1 SGHRS and CDR2 YFSETQ. The CDR3 is made up of 16 amino acids. CDR3 sequence reads: CASSLENRNSGNTIYF. CDR3 sequence (DNA): TGCGCCAGCAGCTTGGAGAACAGAAACTCTGGAAACACCATATATTTT.

J is TRBJ1-4 and V is TRBV6-5; D gene ambiguous. The CDR3 is made up of 15 amino acids. Germline CDR1 MNHEY, CDR2 SVGAGI. V was shortened by 10 bases and J by 2 bases, with 17 bases between the two germline ends. The CDR3: CATTKGATTNEKLFF. CDR3 coding DNA: TGTGCCACCACGAAGGGAGCAACGACTAATGAAAAACTGTTTTTT.

The rearrangement uses TRBV5-4 and TRBJ2-1, with D possibly being TRBD1 (6 bases). This CDR3 is 15 amino acids long. Trimming left V 4 bases short and J 4 bases short, with 15 bases between. Per the germline V gene, CDR1 is SGHNT and CDR2 is YYREEE (reference sequence). CDR3 sequence reads: CASSKDSWGYNEQFF. The CDR3 bases are TGTGCCAGCAGCAAGGACAGCTGGGGGTACAATGAGCAGTTCTTC.

V and J are TRBV29-1 and TRBJ1-1; no reliable D call. Trimming left V 5 bases short and J 0 bases short, with 4 bases between. The germline CDR1 and CDR2 sequences are SQVTM and ANQGSEA. CDR3 length: 11 residues. The CDR3 spells CSVPVNTEAFF. In nucleotides, the CDR3 is TGCAGCGTTCCGGTGAACACTGAAGCTTTCTTT.

The gene calls are TRBV6-5 and TRBJ1-2; a possible D gene is TRBD1 (6 bases). V lost 1 base to trimming and J lost 8 bases, with 14 bases between them. Germline V gene data show CDR1 as MNHEY and CDR2 as SVGAGI. CDR3 length: 14 amino acids. The CDR3 protein is CASSYWEGTGGYTF. In DNA, the CDR3 is TGTGCCAGCAGTTACTGGGAGGGAACAGGGGGCTACACCTTC.

The table lists this clone with a count of one. V is TRBV19 and J is TRBJ1-1; D is uncertain. This CDR3 comprises 15 residues. Trimming left V 7 bases short and J 4 bases short, with 19 bases between. The germline V gene has CDR1 LNHDA and CDR2 SQIVND (reference sequence). The CDR3 reads CASTPVGSRGTEAFF. The DNA for the CDR3 is TGTGCCAGTACCCCAGTTGGGTCTCGAGGCACTGAAGCTTTCTTT.

The chain is built from TRBV30 and TRBJ2-5; D might be TRBD2 (6 bases). The CDR3 consists of 11 residues. Germline CDR1 and CDR2: GTSNPN and SVGIG (reference sequence). The CDR3 region has the DNA TGTTCTTGGGGGGATCAAGAGACCCAGTACTTC. Protein: CSWGDQETQYF. The whole variable domain, filled in from reference TRBV30 and TRBJ2-5, reads SQTIHQWPATLVQPVGSPLSLECTVEGTSNPNLYWYRQAAGRGLQLLFYSVGIGQISSEVPQNLSASRPQDRQFILSSKKLLLSDSGFYLCSWGDQETQYFGPGTRLLVL.